This T cell receptor (beta chain) was identified in a study of blood T cells in healthy people across ages. For the second PCR, which ran for about 7 to 12 cycles, a sample-barcoded 5' primer and a J-beta primer mix were used. TCRdb reprocessed the 5' RACE reads with MiXCR, giving one entry per CDR3 protein. Of roughly 680,000 distinct CDR3 sequences listed, around 21% are singletons. This CDR3 region has 13 residues. The germline CDR1 and CDR2 sequences are MNHEY and SVGEGT. Trimming took 7 bases from V and 4 from J; bases not matched to a gene: 5. The sequence was obtained from a man between 65 and 80 years old in good health. Material for sequencing was blood. The V and J genes are TRBV6-2 or TRBV6-3 and TRBJ1-2, with 8 bases matching TRBD1. The CDR3 is CASTRTGSYGYTF. Here the CDR3 DNA reads TGTGCCAGCACTCGGACAGGGAGCTATGGCTACACCTTC.